This T cell receptor (beta chain) was recorded in a study of T cell changes during pregnancy in multiple sclerosis. Sequenced by immunoSEQ multiplex PCR; TCRdb stores in-frame clones only, minus some. The sample consists of some 38,000 clones, 90% of them appearing once. V was pared by 4 bases and J by 7 bases, with 9 bases of the junction left unmatched. Germline CDR1 reads SGHDN; CDR2 reads FVKESK. This CDR3 has 15 residues. The TCR comes from a female donor with multiple sclerosis, enrolled in a pregnancy study. The gene calls are TRBV14 and TRBJ2-7, with TRBD2 matching 11 bases. This material consisted of CD4+ T cells from peripheral blood mononuclear cells, taken in the second trimester of pregnancy. This chain's CDR3 is CASSLTSGILAEQYF. The CDR3 DNA sequence: TGTGCCAGCAGCCTGACTAGCGGGATTTTGGCGGAGCAGTACTTC.